Below, one TCR beta chain is given with its context. The antigen remains unidentified. These data are taken from a study of beta chain features in type 1 diabetes. Expressed TCRB transcripts were sequenced after all isolated RNA was converted to cDNA. Here immunoSEQ multiplex PCR was the method, and the copy in TCRdb shows in-frame clones only, minus some. Of about 270,000 clones in the sample, approximately 14% were seen once. Points from the study as a whole: Type 1 diabetes patients had TCRB CDR3s that were shorter (moderately but significantly so) in all four CD4+ subsets. A greater similarity of naive, central memory and Treg TCRB repertoires was seen among patients than among healthy donors.

From germline, CDR1 is MDHEN and CDR2 SYDVKM. This CDR3 is built from 15 residues. The germline V and J ends were trimmed by 5 bases and 3 bases, with 17 bases remaining between them. Sequencing was carried out using naive CD4+ T cells from blood. The chain couples TRBV28 to TRBJ2-7, with D unclear. This receptor was obtained from a man aged 25-45 years with type 1 diabetes. The CDR3 loop is CASSEIRSLRYEQYF. The CDR3 nucleotides read TGTGCCAGCAGTGAAATCAGATCCCTCCGCTACGAGCAGTACTTC.